This T cell receptor beta chain was profiled in a study of blood T cell repertoires in COVID-19 (dated by TCRdb to 2020 to 2021). Context from the whole study: Samples covering the acute and convalescent phases of COVID-19 were provided by collaborators in the United States, Italy and Spain. The material from the prospective study consisted of cDNA or gDNA derived from T cells, B-cell-depleted T cells, or PBMCs. The dataset comprised deeply sampled blood TCRbeta repertoires from subjects exposed to, actively infected with, or recovered from COVID-19. The repertoires were released in a freely available public database meant as a resource for research on the immune response to SARS-CoV-2. Samples were obtained from the ongoing ImmuneRACE study (first 160 participants) and from over a thousand subjects provided by 6 global collaborators. Nearly every sample came with metadata listing a de-identified subject ID, COVID-19 status, age in years and sex. HLA class I and class II types, where available, came from metadata supplied by the sample provider rather than from assay-based typing. Paper-wide results and their limitations: The amount of clinical and demographic metadata varied by source and participant and was provided uncurated.

Each collaborating institution followed its own protocols to collect whole blood in K2EDTA tubes. Collaborator samples were shipped for TCRbeta analysis as frozen whole blood, isolated PBMCs, or DNA extracted from either sample type. A single count supports this clone. What this receptor recognizes is not known. No quality values exist for individual bases; no much larger clone is one base distant. Spanning cysteine to phenylalanine, the CDR3 consists of 14 amino acids. This entry keeps only the CDR3 DNA: 42 bases, framed from base 1. Trimming takes 3 bases from V and 2 bases from J, and the germline ends sit 7 bases apart. CDR1 and CDR2 are read off the germline V gene (reference sequence) as SEHNR and FQNEAQ. TCRbeta CDR3 regions were amplified from genomic DNA using the immunoSEQ Assay, a bias-controlled multiplex PCR. Under the source paper's analysis protocol: The number of nucleated cells in each sample was estimated from the amplification of reference gene primers within the assay. To quantify the absolute abundance of each unique TCRbeta CDR3 rearrangement, sequence reads were collapsed and filtered. For each sample, productive Simpson clonality was calculated by taking the square root of Simpson's diversity index across productive rearrangements. TCRdb retrieved this table from immuneACCESS and kept in-frame rearrangements only. Not all clones are present; in checked studies, unresolved V genes account for under half, and no reason is known for the remainder. D and trimming were read from the DNA, whereas the V and J calls and clone size are those reported in that table. This sample lists some 200,000 clones; around 82% were detected once. The top ten constitute less than 2.5% of the sample.

The chain is encoded by TRBV7-9 joined to TRBJ2-2; a tentative D match to TRBD2 spans 5 bases. The sample taken for sequencing was peripheral blood. The TCR originated in an older woman with acute or convalescent COVID-19. In nucleotide form, the sequence is TGTGCCAGCAGCTTCGGGATAAACACCGGGGAGCTGTTTTTT. This encodes CASSFGINTGELFF. The variable domain in full, with residues beyond the CDR3 obtained from the reference TRBV7-9 and TRBJ2-2 genes, is DTGVSQNPRHKITKRGQNVTFRCDPISEHNRLYWYRQTLGQGPEFLTYFQNEAQLEKSRLLSDRFSAERPKGSFSTLEIQRTEQGDSAMYLCASSFGINTGELFFGEGSRLTVL.